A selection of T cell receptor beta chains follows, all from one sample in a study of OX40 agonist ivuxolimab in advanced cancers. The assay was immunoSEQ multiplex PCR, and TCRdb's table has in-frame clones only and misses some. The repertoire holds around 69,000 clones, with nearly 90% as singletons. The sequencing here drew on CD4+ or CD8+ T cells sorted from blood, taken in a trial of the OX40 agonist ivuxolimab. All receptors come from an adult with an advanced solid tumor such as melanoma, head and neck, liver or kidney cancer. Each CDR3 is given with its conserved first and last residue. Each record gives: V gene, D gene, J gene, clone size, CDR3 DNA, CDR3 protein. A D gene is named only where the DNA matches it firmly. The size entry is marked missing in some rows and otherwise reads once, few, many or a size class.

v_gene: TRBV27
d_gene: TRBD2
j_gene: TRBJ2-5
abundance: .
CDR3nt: TGTGCCAGCAGTCCCGCGACTAGCGGGCAAGAGACCCAGTACTTC
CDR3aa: CASSPATSGQETQYF

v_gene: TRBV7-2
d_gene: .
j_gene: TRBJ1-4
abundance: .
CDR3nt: TGTGCCAGCAGCTTAATACTTAATGAAAAACTGTTTTTT
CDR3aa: CASSLILNEKLFF

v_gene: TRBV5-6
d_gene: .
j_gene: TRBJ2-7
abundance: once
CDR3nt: TGTGCCAGCAGCTCGACAGGAGGGTTCTACGAGCAGTACTTC
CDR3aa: CASSSTGGFYEQYF

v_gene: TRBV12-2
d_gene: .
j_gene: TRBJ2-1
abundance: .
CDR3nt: TGTGCAAGTCTCACCCCGTTTCGCGGGAGCTACAATGAGCAGTTCTTC
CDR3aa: CASLTPFRGSYNEQFF

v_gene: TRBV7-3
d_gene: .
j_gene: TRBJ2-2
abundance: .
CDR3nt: TGTGCCAGCAGCTTCGGCGGGCCCCCGCGCGGCGGGGAGCTGTTTTTT
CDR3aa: CASSFGGPPRGGELFF

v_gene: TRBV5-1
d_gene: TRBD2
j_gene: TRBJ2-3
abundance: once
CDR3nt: TGCGCCAGCAGCTCTCCGGGACTAGCGGGCACAGATACGCAGTATTTT
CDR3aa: CASSSPGLAGTDTQYF

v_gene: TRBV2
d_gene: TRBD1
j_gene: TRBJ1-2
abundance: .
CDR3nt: TGTGCCAGCAGTCCAGGGGGAAACTATGGCTACACCTTC
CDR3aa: CASSPGGNYGYTF

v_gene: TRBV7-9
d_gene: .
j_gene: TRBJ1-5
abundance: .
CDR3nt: TGTGCCAGCAGCTCGGACAGTGGTATTCAGCCCCAGCATTTT
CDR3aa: CASSSDSGIQPQHF

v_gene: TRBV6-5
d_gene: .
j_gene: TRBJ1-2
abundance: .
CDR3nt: TGTGCCAGCGGAAAAGGGCAGGGGAAGAACTATGGCTACACCTTC
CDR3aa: CASGKGQGKNYGYTF

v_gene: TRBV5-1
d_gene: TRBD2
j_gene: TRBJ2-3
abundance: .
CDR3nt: TGCGCCAGCAGCCGGGGGACTAGCGATCCAGATACGCAGTATTTT
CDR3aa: CASSRGTSDPDTQYF

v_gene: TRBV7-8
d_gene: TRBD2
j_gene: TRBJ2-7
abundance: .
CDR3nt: TGTGCCAGCGACAAATGGGGGATAGCGGGATCAGGGACGGGAGAGCAGTACTTC
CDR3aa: CASDKWGIAGSGTGEQYF

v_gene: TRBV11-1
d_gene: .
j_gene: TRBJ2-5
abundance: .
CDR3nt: TGTGCCAGCAGCTCACGGGCAGGGGTGGACGAGACCCAGTACTTC
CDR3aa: CASSSRAGVDETQYF

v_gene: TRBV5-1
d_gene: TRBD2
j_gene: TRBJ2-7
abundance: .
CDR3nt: TGCGCCAGCAGCTTTTTGACCGGGACTAGCGGGAGTTACGAGCAGTACTTC
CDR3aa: CASSFLTGTSGSYEQYF

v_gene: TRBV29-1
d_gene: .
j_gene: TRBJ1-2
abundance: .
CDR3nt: TGCAGCGTTGAATCAGAGAGCGCCTATGGCTACACCTTC
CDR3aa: CSVESESAYGYTF

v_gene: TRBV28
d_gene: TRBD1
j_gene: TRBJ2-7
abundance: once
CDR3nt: TGTGCCAGCAGTTTACCGGGACAGGGATTTGGGCAGTACTTC
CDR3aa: CASSLPGQGFGQYF

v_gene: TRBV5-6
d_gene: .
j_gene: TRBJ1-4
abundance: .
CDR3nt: TGTGCCAGCAGCTTCAACGACTTTGATGAAAAACTGTTTTTT
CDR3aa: CASSFNDFDEKLFF

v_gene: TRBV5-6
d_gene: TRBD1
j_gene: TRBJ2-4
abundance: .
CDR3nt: TGTGCCAGCAGCCGCGACAGGGGGCGTGATGAAAACATTCAGTACTTC
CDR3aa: CASSRDRGRDENIQYF

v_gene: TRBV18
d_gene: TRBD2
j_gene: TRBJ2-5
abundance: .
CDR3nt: TGTGCCAGCTCACCACAGGGACTACAAGAGACCCAGTACTTC
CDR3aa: CASSPQGLQETQYF

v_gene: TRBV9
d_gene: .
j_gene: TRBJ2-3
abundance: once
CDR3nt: TGTGCCAGCAGCGTAGAGGTAACCACAGATACGCAGTATTTT
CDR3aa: CASSVEVTTDTQYF

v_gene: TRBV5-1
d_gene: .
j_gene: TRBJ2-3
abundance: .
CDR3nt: TGCGCCAGCAGCTTGAGTAGCGGTAACACAGATACGCAGTATTTT
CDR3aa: CASSLSSGNTDTQYF

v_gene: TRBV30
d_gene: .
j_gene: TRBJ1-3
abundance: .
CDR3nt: TGTGCCTGGAAGGGGCAGGGTGCAGCCCGGAGGGGAAACACCATATATTTT
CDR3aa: CAWKGQGAARRGNTIYF

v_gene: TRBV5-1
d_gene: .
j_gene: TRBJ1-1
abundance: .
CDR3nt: TGCGCCAGCAGATTTGCAAGCGGGGACTCCAGCACTGAAGCTTTCTTT
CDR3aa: CASRFASGDSSTEAFF

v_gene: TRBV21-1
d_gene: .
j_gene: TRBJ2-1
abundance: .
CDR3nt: TGTGCCAGCACCAATGAGCAGTTCTTC
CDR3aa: CASTNEQFF

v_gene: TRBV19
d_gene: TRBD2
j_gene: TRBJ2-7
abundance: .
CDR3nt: TGTGCAAGCAGTCAGCGGGAGATTCGTGTGCAGTACTTC
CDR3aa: CASSQREIRVQYF

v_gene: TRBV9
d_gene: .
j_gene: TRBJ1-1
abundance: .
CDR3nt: TGTGCCAGCAGCGTAGATTCTTTCACTGAAGCTTTCTTT
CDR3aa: CASSVDSFTEAFF

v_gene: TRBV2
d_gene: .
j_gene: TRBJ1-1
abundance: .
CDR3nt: TGTGCCAGCAGGATGGACAGTGGCACTGAAGCTTTCTTT
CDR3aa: CASRMDSGTEAFF

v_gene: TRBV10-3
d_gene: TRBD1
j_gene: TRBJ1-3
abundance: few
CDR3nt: TGTGCCATCAGTGCCGGGACAGGTGACGGAAACACCATATATTTT
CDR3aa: CAISAGTGDGNTIYF

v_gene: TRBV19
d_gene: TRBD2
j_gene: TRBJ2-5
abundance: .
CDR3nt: TGTGCCAGTAGTATTGCCGCCTCTAGCGGGAGCAGGTTGGAGACCCAGTACTTC
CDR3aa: CASSIAASSGSRLETQYF

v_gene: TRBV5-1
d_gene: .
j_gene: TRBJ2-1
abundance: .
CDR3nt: TGCGCCAGCAGCTTCCGAGGGGAAGTATTCAATGAGCAGTTCTTC
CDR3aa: CASSFRGEVFNEQFF

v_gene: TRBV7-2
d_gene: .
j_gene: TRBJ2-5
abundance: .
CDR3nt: TGTGCCAGCACCTCATACATGGAGACCCAGTACTTC
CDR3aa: CASTSYMETQYF

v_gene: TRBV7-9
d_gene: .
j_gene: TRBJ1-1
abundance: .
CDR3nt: TGTGCCAGCAGCTCCAGGGTTGAGGCTGAAGCTTTCTTT
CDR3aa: CASSSRVEAEAFF

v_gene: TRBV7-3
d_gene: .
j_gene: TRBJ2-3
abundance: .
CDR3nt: TGTGCCAGCAGCTTGGTAGGCCCCACAGATACGCAGTATTTT
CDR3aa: CASSLVGPTDTQYF

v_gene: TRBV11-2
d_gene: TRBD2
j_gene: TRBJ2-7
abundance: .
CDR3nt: TGTGCCAGCAGCTTAGGACTAGCTTTTATCTACGAGCAGTACTTC
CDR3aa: CASSLGLAFIYEQYF

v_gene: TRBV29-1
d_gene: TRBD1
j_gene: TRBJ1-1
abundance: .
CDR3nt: TGCAGCGCCGCGGGACAGGGGTTCACTGAAGCTTTCTTT
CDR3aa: CSAAGQGFTEAFF

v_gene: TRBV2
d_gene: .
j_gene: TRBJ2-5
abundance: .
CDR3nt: TGTGCCAGCAGTAGGGAGGGGGAAGAGACCCAGTACTTC
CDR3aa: CASSREGEETQYF

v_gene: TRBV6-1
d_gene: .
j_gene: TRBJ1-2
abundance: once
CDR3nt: TGTGCCAGCATGGGGGACCCCTATGGCTACACCTTC
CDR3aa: CASMGDPYGYTF

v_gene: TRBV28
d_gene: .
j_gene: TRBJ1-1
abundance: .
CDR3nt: TGTGCCAGCAGATTGACCAACACTGAAGCTTTCTTT
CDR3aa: CASRLTNTEAFF

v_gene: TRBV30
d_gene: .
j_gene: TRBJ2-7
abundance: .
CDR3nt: TGTGCTTCTCGGCGGCAGTCCTACGAGCAGTACTTC
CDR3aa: CASRRQSYEQYF

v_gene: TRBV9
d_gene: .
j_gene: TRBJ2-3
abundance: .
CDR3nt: TGTGCCAGCAGCGTTAGTTCGGAGGTGGCGCAGTATTTT
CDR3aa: CASSVSSEVAQYF

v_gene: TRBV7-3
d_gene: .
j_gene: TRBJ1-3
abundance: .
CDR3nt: TGTGCCAGCAGCTCCGGACAGGGAAACACCATATATTTT
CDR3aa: CASSSGQGNTIYF

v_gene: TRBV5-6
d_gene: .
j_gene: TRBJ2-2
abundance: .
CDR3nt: TGTGCCAGCAGCTTGGTAGTGCAAGGGGCGAACACCGGGGAGCTGTTTTTT
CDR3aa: CASSLVVQGANTGELFF

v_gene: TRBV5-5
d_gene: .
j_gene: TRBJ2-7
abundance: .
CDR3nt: TGTGCCAGCAGCCTTAGCTCCTACGAGCAGTACTTC
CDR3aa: CASSLSSYEQYF

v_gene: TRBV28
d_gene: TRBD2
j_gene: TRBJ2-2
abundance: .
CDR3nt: TGTGCCAGCAGCCTCACTAGCGGGAGTGGGACCGGGGAGCTGTTTTTT
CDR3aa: CASSLTSGSGTGELFF

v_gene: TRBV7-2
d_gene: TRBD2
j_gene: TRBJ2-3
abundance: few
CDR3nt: TGTGCCAGCAGCTTAGGGGGACTAGGGGTTAAAGATACGCAGTATTTT
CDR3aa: CASSLGGLGVKDTQYF

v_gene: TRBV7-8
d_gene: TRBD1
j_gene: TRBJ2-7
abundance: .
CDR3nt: TGTGCCAGCAGCTTATACGGCGCAGGGGGCACCTACGAGCAGTACTTC
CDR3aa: CASSLYGAGGTYEQYF

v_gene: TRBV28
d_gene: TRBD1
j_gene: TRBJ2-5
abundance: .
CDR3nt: TGTGCCAGCAGTTTATCAGGACAGGGGGAGACCCAGTACTTC
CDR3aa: CASSLSGQGETQYF

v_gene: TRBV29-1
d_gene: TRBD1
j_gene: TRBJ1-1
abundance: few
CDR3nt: TGCAGCGTTGATCCGACAGGGGTCTCTGAAGCTTTCTTT
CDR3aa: CSVDPTGVSEAFF

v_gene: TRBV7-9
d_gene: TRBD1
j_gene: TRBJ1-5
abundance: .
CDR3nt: TGTGCCAGCAGCTTAGGGACAGGGAGCAATCAGCCCCAGCATTTT
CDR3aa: CASSLGTGSNQPQHF